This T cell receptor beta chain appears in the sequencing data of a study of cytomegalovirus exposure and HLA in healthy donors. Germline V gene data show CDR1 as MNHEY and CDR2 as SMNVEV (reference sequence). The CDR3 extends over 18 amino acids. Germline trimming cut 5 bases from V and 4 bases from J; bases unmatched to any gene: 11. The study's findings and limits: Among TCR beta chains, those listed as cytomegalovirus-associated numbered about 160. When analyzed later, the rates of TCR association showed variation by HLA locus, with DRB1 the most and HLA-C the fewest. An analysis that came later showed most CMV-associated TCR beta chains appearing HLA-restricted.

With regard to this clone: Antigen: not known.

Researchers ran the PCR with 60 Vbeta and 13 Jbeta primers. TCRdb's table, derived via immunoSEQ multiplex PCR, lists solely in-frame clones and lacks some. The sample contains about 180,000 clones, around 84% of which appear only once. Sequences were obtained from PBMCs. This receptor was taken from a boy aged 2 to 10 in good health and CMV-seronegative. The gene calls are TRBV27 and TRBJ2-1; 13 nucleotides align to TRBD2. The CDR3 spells CASSPPPPLAGGYNEQFF. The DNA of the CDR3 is TGTGCCAGCAGTCCTCCCCCCCCACTAGCGGGAGGGTACAATGAGCAGTTCTTC.